This T cell receptor beta chain was sequenced for a study of cytomegalovirus exposure and HLA in healthy donors. The CDR3 has 16 amino acids. In germline, CDR1 is SGHRS, CDR2 YFSETQ. J was trimmed by 6 bases and V by 2 bases; bases with no gene match: 5. A word on this clone: The antigen is not known.

Study observations and caveats: When a later analysis was performed, an Asian-associated ancestry cluster reportedly had fewer N-insertions than the 666-donor mean. A missense variant in DCLRE1C was later tied to TCR beta V- and J-gene trimming. Later analysis placed DRB1 highest and HLA-C lowest in TCR association rates, which differed by HLA locus.

With 60 Vbeta and 13 Jbeta primers, the PCR was carried out. Libraries were prepared by immunoSEQ multiplex PCR; TCRdb keeps only in-frame clonotypes and omits some of them. The table lists some 120,000 clones, about 80% of them singletons, with 7.5% to 9.5% in the top ten. The origin of this receptor is a man younger than 40 in good health and CMV-seropositive. V gene TRBV5-1 combines with J gene TRBJ2-2; 12 nucleotides align to TRBD2. Sample: PBMCs. The CDR3 bases are TGCGCCAGCAGCTTTAGGACTAGCGGGGACCCCGGGGAGCTGTTTTTT. Encoded protein: CASSFRTSGDPGELFF.